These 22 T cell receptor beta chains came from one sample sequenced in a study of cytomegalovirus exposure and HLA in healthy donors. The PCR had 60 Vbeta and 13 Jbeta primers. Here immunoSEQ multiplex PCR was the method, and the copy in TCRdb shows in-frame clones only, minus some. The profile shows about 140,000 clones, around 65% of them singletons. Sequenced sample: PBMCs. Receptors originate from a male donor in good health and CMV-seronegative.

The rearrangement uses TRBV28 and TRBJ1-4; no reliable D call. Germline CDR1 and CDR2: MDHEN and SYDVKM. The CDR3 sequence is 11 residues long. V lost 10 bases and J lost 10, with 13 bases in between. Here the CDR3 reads CATEVRGKLFF. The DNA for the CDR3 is TGTGCCACCGAGGTACGTGGAAAACTGTTTTTT.

The CDR3 region is CASSLRGQSNTGELFF. The CDR3 nucleotides read TGTGCCAGCAGCTTACGGGGACAGTCAAACACCGGGGAGCTGTTTTTT. The chain recombines TRBV7-3 with TRBJ2-2; 7 nucleotides agree with TRBD1. CDR3 size: 16 residues. Germline V gene data show CDR1 as SGHTA and CDR2 as FQGTGA. The J segment lost 2 bases and the V segment lost 2 bases, leaving 5 bases of the junction unmatched.

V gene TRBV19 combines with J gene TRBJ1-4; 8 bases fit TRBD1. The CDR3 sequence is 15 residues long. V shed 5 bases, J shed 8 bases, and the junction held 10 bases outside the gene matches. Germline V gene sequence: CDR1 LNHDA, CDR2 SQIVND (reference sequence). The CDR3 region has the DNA TGTGCCAGTAGTGCACAGGGGGACTTCGGGGAAAAACTGTTTTTT. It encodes CASSAQGDFGEKLFF.

CDR3 loop: CASSQVKVRRGTDTQYF. CDR3 DNA sequence: TGCGCCAGCAGCCAAGTAAAGGTTCGCAGGGGCACAGATACGCAGTATTTT. This rearrangement joins TRBV4-1 to TRBJ2-3, with a weak D call TRBD1 (5 bases). The germline CDR1 and CDR2 sequences are MGHRA and YSYEKL. Between the trimmed V and J ends, which lost 1 base and 1 base, there was a span of 15 bases. The CDR3 is 17 residues long.

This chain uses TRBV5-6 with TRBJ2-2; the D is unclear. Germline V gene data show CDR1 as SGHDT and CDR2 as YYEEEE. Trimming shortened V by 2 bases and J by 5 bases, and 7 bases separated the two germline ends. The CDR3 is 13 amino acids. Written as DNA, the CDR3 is TGTGCCAGCAGCTTATCGAGTACCGGGGAGCTGTTTTTT. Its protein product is CASSLSSTGELFF.

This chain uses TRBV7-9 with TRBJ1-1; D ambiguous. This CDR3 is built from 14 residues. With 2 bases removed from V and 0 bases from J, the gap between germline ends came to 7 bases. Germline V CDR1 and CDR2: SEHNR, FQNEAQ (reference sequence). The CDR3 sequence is CASSLSLVNTEAFF. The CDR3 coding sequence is TGTGCCAGCAGCTTAAGCCTTGTGAACACTGAAGCTTTCTTT. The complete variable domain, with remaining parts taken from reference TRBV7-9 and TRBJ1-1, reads DTGVSQNPRHKITKRGQNVTFRCDPISEHNRLYWYRQTLGQGPEFLTYFQNEAQLEKSRLLSDRFSAERPKGSFSTLEIQRTEQGDSAMYLCASSLSLVNTEAFFGQGTRLTVV.

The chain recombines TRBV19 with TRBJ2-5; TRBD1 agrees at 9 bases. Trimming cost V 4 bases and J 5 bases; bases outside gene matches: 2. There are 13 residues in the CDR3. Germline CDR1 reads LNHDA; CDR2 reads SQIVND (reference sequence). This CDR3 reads CASSTTGGETQYF. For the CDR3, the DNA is TGTGCCAGTAGTACGACAGGGGGTGAGACCCAGTACTTC.

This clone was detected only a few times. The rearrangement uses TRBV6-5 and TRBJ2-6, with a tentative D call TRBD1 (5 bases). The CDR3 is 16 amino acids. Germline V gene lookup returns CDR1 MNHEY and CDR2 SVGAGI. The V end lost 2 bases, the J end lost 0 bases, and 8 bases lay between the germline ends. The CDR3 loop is CASSYQQDSGANVLTF. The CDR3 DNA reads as TGTGCCAGCAGTTACCAACAGGACTCTGGGGCCAACGTCCTGACTTTC.

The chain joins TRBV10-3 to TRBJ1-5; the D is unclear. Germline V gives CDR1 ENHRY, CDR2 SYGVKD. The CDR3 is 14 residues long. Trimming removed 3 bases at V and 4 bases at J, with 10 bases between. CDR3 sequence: CAISDSPGNQPQHF. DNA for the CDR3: TGTGCCATCAGTGATAGCCCCGGAAATCAGCCCCAGCATTTT.

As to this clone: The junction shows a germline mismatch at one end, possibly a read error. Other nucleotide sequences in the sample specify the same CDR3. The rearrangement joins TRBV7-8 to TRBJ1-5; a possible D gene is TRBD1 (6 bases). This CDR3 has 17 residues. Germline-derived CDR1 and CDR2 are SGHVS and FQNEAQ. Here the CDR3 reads CASSLLGPGHSNQPQHF. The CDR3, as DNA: TGTGCCAGCAGCTTACTGGGACCGGGACATAGCAATCAGCCCCAGCATTTC.

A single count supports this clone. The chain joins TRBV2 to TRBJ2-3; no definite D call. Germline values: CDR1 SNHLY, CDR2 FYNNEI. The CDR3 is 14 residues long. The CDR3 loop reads CAKQREVGTDTQYF. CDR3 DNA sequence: TGTGCTAAGCAAAGAGAGGTAGGAACAGATACGCAGTATTTT.

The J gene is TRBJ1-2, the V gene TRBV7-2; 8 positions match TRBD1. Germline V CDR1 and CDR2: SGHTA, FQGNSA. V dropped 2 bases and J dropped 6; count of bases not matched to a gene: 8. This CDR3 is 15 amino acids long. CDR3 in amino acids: CASSLTGGQVHGYTF. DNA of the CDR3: TGTGCCAGCAGCTTAACAGGGGGGCAGGTTCATGGCTACACCTTC.

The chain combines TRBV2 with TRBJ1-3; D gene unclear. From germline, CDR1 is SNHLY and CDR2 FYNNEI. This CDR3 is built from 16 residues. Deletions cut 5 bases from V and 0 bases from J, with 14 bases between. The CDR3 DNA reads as TGTGCCAGCAGTCTTACTAGGTCCCGCTCTGGAAACACCATATATTTT. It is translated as CASSLTRSRSGNTIYF.

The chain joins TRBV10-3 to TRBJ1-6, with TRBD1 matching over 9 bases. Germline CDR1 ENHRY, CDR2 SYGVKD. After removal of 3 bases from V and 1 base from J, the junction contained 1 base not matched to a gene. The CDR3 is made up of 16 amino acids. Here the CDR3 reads CAISDDRGSYNSPLHF. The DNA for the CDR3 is TGTGCCATCAGTGACGACAGGGGGTCCTATAATTCACCCCTCCACTTT.

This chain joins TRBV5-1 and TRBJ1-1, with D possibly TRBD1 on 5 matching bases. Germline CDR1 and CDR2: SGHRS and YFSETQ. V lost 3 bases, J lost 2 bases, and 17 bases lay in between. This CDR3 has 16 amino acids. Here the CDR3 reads CASSYGGSGVNTEAFF. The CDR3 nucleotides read TGCGCCAGCAGCTATGGTGGCTCGGGGGTTAACACTGAAGCTTTCTTT.

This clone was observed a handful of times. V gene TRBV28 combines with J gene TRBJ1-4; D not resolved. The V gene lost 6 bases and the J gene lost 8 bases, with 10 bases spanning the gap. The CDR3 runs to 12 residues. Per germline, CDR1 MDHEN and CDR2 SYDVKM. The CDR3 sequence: CASSLLEEKLFF. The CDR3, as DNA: TGTGCCAGCAGCTTACTTGAGGAAAAACTGTTTTTT.

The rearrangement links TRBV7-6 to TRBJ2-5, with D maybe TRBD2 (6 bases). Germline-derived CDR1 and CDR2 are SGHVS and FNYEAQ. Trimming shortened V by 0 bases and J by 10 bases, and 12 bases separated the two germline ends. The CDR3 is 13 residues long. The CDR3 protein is CASSLANWGDQYF. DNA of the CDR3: TGTGCCAGCAGCTTAGCGAATTGGGGGGACCAGTACTTC. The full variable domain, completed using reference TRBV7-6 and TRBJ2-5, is GAGVSQSPRYKVTKRGQDVALRCDPISGHVSLYWYRQALGQGPEFLTYFNYEAQQDKSGLPNDRFSAERPEGSISTLTIQRTEQRDSAMYRCASSLANWGDQYFGPGTRLLVL.

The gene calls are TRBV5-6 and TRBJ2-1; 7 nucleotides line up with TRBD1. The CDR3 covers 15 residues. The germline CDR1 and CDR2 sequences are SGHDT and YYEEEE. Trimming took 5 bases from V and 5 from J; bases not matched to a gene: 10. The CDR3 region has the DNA TGTGCCAGCAGGACCCGGGACAGACTCCACAATGAGCAGTTCTTC. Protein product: CASRTRDRLHNEQFF.

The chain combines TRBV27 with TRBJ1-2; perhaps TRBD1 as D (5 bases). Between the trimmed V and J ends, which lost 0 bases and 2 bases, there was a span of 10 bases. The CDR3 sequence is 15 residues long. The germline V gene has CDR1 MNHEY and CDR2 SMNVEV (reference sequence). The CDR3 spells CASSLSNGANYGYTF. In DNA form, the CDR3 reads TGTGCCAGCAGTTTATCGAATGGGGCGAACTATGGCTACACCTTC.

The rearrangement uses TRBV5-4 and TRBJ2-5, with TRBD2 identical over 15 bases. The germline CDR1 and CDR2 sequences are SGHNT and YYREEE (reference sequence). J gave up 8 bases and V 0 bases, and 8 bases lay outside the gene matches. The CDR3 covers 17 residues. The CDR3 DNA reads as TGTGCCAGCAGCTTGGATGGGACTAGCGGGGGGAAGAGAACCCAGTACTTC. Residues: CASSLDGTSGGKRTQYF.

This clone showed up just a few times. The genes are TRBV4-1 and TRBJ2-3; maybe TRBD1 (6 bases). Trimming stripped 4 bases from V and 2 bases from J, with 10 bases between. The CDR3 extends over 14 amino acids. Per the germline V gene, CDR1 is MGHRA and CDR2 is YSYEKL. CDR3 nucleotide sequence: TGCGCCAGCAGCCCGGACAGATTCACAGATACGCAGTATTTT. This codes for CASSPDRFTDTQYF.

CDR3 nucleotide sequence: TGTGCCAGCAGCCTTCCCAAGGCAGGGAACGTTTATAACACCGGGGAGCTGTTTTTT. Residues: CASSLPKAGNVYNTGELFF. The chain has TRBV7-3 and TRBJ2-2; D possibly corresponds to TRBD1 (5 bases). Germline loops: CDR1 SGHTA, CDR2 FQGTGA. This CDR3 spans 19 amino acids. V was clipped by 5 bases and J by 2 bases, with 24 bases between them.